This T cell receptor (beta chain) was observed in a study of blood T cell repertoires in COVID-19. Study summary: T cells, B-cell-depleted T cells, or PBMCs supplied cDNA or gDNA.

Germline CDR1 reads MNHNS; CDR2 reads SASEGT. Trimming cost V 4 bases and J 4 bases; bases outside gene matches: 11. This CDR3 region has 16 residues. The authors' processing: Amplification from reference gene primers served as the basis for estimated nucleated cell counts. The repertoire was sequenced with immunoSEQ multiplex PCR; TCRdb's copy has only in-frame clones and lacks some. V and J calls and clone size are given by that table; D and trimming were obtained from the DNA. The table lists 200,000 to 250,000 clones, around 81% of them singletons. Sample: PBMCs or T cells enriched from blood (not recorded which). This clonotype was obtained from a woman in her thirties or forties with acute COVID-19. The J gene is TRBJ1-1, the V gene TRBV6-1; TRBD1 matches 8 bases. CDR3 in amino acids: CASSARQGIWGTEAFF. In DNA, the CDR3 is TGTGCCAGCAGTGCCCGACAGGGGATCTGGGGCACTGAAGCTTTCTTT.